Given below is one T cell receptor beta chain in context. Its recognized antigen is unknown. No much larger clone is present one base from it, and per-base qualities are unavailable. TCR beta repertoires were profiled from peripheral blood of about a dozen young patients with multiple sclerosis to demonstrate the VDJtools post-analysis software. The patients with multiple sclerosis were children and adolescents between about 6 and 15 years of age. Sequences LNHDA (CDR1) and SQIVND (CDR2) are obtained from the germline V gene (reference sequence). The CDR3 runs 15 amino acids, cysteine and phenylalanine included. This entry keeps only the CDR3 DNA: 45 bases, framed from base 1. The V end loses 3 bases and the J end loses 10 bases, and a stretch of 16 bases separates them. Library construction relied on PCR. Instrument used: Illumina HiSeq 2500. Unique molecular identifiers were incorporated into TCR beta cDNA libraries to reduce PCR and sequencing biases. Every 1 to 10 million input T cells yielded approximately 500,000 cDNA molecules, meaning each molecule approximated one T cell. Patient libraries were prepared and sequenced with the same protocol used for the earlier healthy control dataset. Samples belonging to the same batch were prepared together, multiplexed and sequenced on a shared HiSeq lane. In the paper's pipeline: Raw barcoded reads were processed with MIGEC, and single-read molecular identifier groups were discarded before consensus assembly and CDR3 extraction. VDJtools was used for post-analysis of the clonotype tables, and diversity was normalized by down-sampling every dataset to the size of the smallest sample. In repertoire overlap clustering, CDR3 amino acid sequences, but not nucleotide sequences, were matched to correct batch-related cross-sample contamination. TCRdb reworked the public reads: Q25 trimming with fastp, MiXCR clone assembly, productive beta chains retained. Rows merge per CDR3 protein into single entries with the most common DNA and genes. The V and J calls shown here were made by TCRdb, not taken from the authors' results. Counted in this sample were about 170,000 distinct CDR3 sequences; approximately 28% of them appeared once. The top ten constitute approximately 1.4% of the sample.

This entry is derived from a study of post-analysis software for immune sequencing data (dated by TCRdb to between 2014 and 2017). Describing the broader study: The recorded disease courses included relapsing-remitting, secondary progressive and progressive-relapsing multiple sclerosis, and some patients had no subtype annotation. A subset of samples was prepared in parallel using single-end sample barcoding, then pooled and co-amplified after Illumina adapter ligation. The patient repertoires were compared against approximately eleven previously published healthy control repertoires obtained from donors aged about 6 to 27 years.

General findings and caveats noted by the study authors: Significantly higher frequencies in patients than in controls were found for five or six TRBV segments, including TRBV5-6, TRBV5-1 and TRBV20-1. When samples were clustered directly using the F measure, samples prepared in the same batch co-clustered strongly, which prompted a batch-effect correction. The multiple sclerosis patient group was slightly younger than the control group. Significantly lower normalized Chao1 diversity was found in multiple sclerosis patients than in controls, suggesting substantial peripheral T-cell clonal expansion.

Material: blood. This TCR was sampled from a girl aged 5-17 years with multiple sclerosis. The sequence is built from TRBV19 and TRBJ1-6, with TRBD1 perhaps the D gene, on 5 matching bases. The sequenced DNA: TGTGCCAGTAGTATTAACTGGCAGGGCAGCTCACCCCTCCACTTT. The resulting protein is CASSINWQGSSPLHF.